These 2 T cell receptor beta chains came from one sample sequenced in a study of metastatic and nonmetastatic thyroid tumors. Before thyroid surgery, none of the patients had received any treatment. Using MiXCR, TCRdb re-called clones from the PCR reads. The data contain 30,000 to 35,000 clones, approximately 15% of them singletons. The material sequenced was blood. These receptors all stem from a female donor with papillary thyroid cancer or a benign thyroid nodule (not recorded which). Some clones in this sample may be carry-over from other donors' samples.

This clone was seen ten or more times. The gene calls are TRBV20-1 and TRBJ1-6; D is unresolved. The CDR3 is made up of 14 amino acids. CDR1 and CDR2 (germline): DFQATT, SNEGSKA (reference sequence). The germline V and J ends were trimmed by 2 bases and 5 bases, with 10 bases remaining between them. The CDR3 nucleotides read TGCAGTGCTAGAACTATTTGGGATAATTCACCCCTCCACTTT. This sequence encodes CSARTIWDNSPLHF.

This clone was counted many times. J is TRBJ2-1 and V is TRBV6-1; TRBD2 matches 10 bases. The germline CDR1 and CDR2 sequences are MNHNS and SASEGT. Trimming cost V 8 bases and J 5 bases; bases outside gene matches: 6. This CDR3 is 14 amino acids long. The CDR3 loop is CASGTGLANNEQFF. CDR3 in DNA: TGTGCCAGCGGTACGGGACTAGCGAACAATGAGCAGTTCTTC.